The 29 T cell receptor beta chains below all came from one sample that was sequenced in a study of T cell changes during pregnancy in multiple sclerosis. Here immunoSEQ multiplex PCR was the method, and the copy in TCRdb shows in-frame clones only, minus some. The sample comprises over 90,000 clones, approximately 94% of which are singletons, and around 0.99% rests with the top ten. The input for sequencing was peripheral blood, taken after pregnancy. These receptors all stem from a female donor with multiple sclerosis, enrolled in a pregnancy study.

The chain joins TRBV6-5 to TRBJ1-1; D possibly corresponds to TRBD1 (5 bases). The V end lost 5 bases, the J end lost 1 base, and 14 bases lay between the germline ends. Looked up from germline, CDR1 is MNHEY and CDR2 is SVGAGI. The CDR3 is 15 amino acids. The CDR3 reads CASSRGGGGNTEAFF. The CDR3 DNA sequence: TGTGCCAGCAGTAGGGGCGGCGGGGGGAACACTGAAGCTTTCTTT.

This chain uses TRBV30 with TRBJ2-3; a weak D match, TRBD1 (6 bases). The CDR3 has 15 amino acids. V was shortened by 3 bases and J by 2 bases, with 15 bases between the two germline ends. The V gene's germline CDR1 is GTSNPN and CDR2 SVGIG (reference sequence). In DNA form, the CDR3 reads TGTGCCTGGAGCCCGAGGGGGAACCCCACAGATACGCAGTATTTT. Residues: CAWSPRGNPTDTQYF.

The chain couples TRBV27 to TRBJ2-7; 9 bases map to TRBD2. V was pared by 6 bases and J by 3 bases, with 9 bases of the junction left unmatched. CDR3 size: 15 residues. Germline CDR1 reads MNHEY; CDR2 reads SMNVEV (reference sequence). The CDR3 bases are TGTGCCAGCAGCTCCATAGCGGGAGAGGGCTACGAGCAGTACTTC. Amino acids: CASSSIAGEGYEQYF.

The CDR3 nucleotides are TGTGCCAGCAGCGAGATTAGCGGGAGGGCCGGGCGGTATTTT. Protein: CASSEISGRAGRYF. The chain joins TRBV7-2 to TRBJ2-3, with 11 positions matching TRBD2. The CDR3 totals 14 residues. With V trimmed by 5 bases and J by 14 bases, 12 bases remained unmatched. Germline assignment: CDR1 SGHTA and CDR2 FQGNSA.

This chain links TRBV18 with TRBJ1-5, with D maybe TRBD1 (6 bases). Per germline, CDR1 KGHSH and CDR2 LQKENI. Trimming shortened V by 3 bases and J by 4 bases, and 16 bases separated the two germline ends. This CDR3 has 16 amino acids. In DNA form, the CDR3 reads TGTGCCAGCTCACCCCGCCTCAGGGGCGGTAATCAGCCCCAGCATTTT. Translated: CASSPRLRGGNQPQHF.

The chain carries TRBV4-1 and TRBJ2-7; 11 positions agree with TRBD2. Looked up from germline, CDR1 is MGHRA and CDR2 is YSYEKL. The CDR3 has 15 amino acids. With V trimmed by 6 bases and J by 2 bases, 6 bases remained unmatched. The chain's CDR3 is CASSDPGLAAYEQYF. The DNA for the CDR3 is TGCGCCAGCAGTGACCCGGGACTAGCGGCCTACGAGCAGTACTTC.

The CDR3 DNA reads TGCGCCAGCAGCCAAGCAGGGTTAAACACTGAAGCTTTCTTT. Its translation: CASSQAGLNTEAFF. The chain couples TRBV4-1 to TRBJ1-1; tentatively, D is TRBD1 (5 bases). The germline CDR1 and CDR2 sequences are MGHRA and YSYEKL. The CDR3 loop spans 14 amino acids. Trimming left V 1 base short and J 2 bases short, with 8 bases between.

The chain's CDR3 is CASNLGQGGNYGYTF. CDR3 nucleotide sequence: TGCGCCAGCAACTTAGGACAGGGAGGGAACTATGGCTACACCTTC. The V gene is TRBV4-1, the J gene TRBJ1-2, with TRBD1 matching 8 bases. The germline CDR1 and CDR2 sequences are MGHRA and YSYEKL. The CDR3 spans 15 residues. The trim removed 7 bases at V and 2 bases at J, leaving 9 bases unmatched.

The chain's CDR3 is CASPRDLGPPGTSKDEQFF. The CDR3 bases are TGTGCCAGCCCCAGGGATCTCGGCCCCCCCGGGACTAGCAAGGATGAGCAGTTCTTC. This chain links TRBV7-2 with TRBJ2-1; 9 bases fit TRBD2. The CDR3 is 19 amino acids. V trimming: 8 bases; J trimming: 8 bases; junction bases outside the gene matches: 25. Germline V lookup: CDR1 SGHTA, CDR2 FQGNSA.

The chain joins TRBV7-2 to TRBJ2-1, with D possibly TRBD1 on 5 matching bases. The CDR3 length is 14 residues. V lost 5 bases to trimming and J lost 8 bases, with 16 bases between them. Germline V gene sequence: CDR1 SGHTA, CDR2 FQGNSA. CDR3: CASSTGSLKDEQFF. The CDR3 region has the DNA TGTGCCAGCAGCACAGGATCATTAAAGGATGAGCAGTTCTTC.

The rearrangement links TRBV5-4 to TRBJ1-1; weak D call: TRBD1 (5 bases). V dropped 3 bases and J dropped 2 bases, with 11 bases sitting between them. There are 14 residues in the CDR3. Germline CDR1 SGHNT, CDR2 YYREEE (reference sequence). DNA of the CDR3: TGTGCCAGCAGCTGGGGGGGAGCCAACACTGAAGCTTTCTTT. It translates to CASSWGGANTEAFF.

The chain employs TRBV5-4 and TRBJ2-3; 7 nucleotides align to TRBD1. V was clipped by 2 bases and J by 2 bases; unmatched bases: 5. The germline V gene has CDR1 SGHNT and CDR2 YYREEE (reference sequence). The CDR3 consists of 15 residues. The CDR3 bases are TGTGCCAGCAGCTTTGGACAGGCCCCCACAGATACGCAGTATTTT. Residues: CASSFGQAPTDTQYF.

The rearrangement joins TRBV28 to TRBJ1-4; TRBD1 matches at 8 bases. The CDR3 extends over 19 amino acids. The J segment lost 4 bases and the V segment lost 1 base, leaving 14 bases of the junction unmatched. Germline V gene lookup returns CDR1 MDHEN and CDR2 SYDVKM. The CDR3 DNA sequence: TGTGCCAGCAGTTTATACCAAATTGTGGACAGGGCCTTTAATGAAAAACTGTTTTTT. This gives the protein CASSLYQIVDRAFNEKLFF.

The V and J genes are TRBV7-9 and TRBJ1-6; D gene uncertain. Germline assignment: CDR1 SEHNR and CDR2 FQNEAQ (reference sequence). The CDR3 runs 16 residues. Trimming removed 2 bases at V and 8 bases at J, with 16 bases between. CDR3 sequence: CASSLSQAARDSPLHF. The CDR3 DNA is TGTGCCAGCAGCTTATCGCAGGCGGCGAGGGATTCACCCCTCCACTTT.

The CDR3 loop is CASTRTGTDTQYF. The CDR3 bases are TGTGCCAGTACCCGAACAGGCACAGATACGCAGTATTTT. The rearrangement links TRBV19 to TRBJ2-3; D is unclear. Germline V gene data show CDR1 as LNHDA and CDR2 as SQIVND (reference sequence). Trimming took off 7 bases at V and 1 base at J, with 9 bases between the two ends. CDR3 length: 13 residues.

The genes are TRBV11-1 and TRBJ2-3; 9 nucleotides match TRBD1. V shed 5 bases, J shed 6 bases, and the junction held 9 bases outside the gene matches. The CDR3 consists of 15 residues. Germline V CDR1 and CDR2: SGHAT, FQDESV (reference sequence). CDR3 amino acids: CASSLGTGRMDTQYF. Here the CDR3 DNA reads TGTGCCAGCAGCCTGGGGACAGGGAGGATGGATACGCAGTATTTT.

The rearrangement links TRBV27 to TRBJ2-1; 12 bases align to TRBD2. This CDR3 has 15 residues. CDR1 and CDR2 (germline): MNHEY, SMNVEV (reference sequence). V gave up 5 bases and J gave up 6 bases; unmatched junction bases: 5. CDR3 protein: CASSPRTSGTNEQFF. The DNA for the CDR3 is TGTGCCAGCAGTCCTCGGACTAGCGGGACCAATGAGCAGTTCTTC.

The chain employs TRBV27 and TRBJ2-1; possibly TRBD2 for D (6 bases). The V gene's germline CDR1 is MNHEY and CDR2 SMNVEV (reference sequence). This CDR3 is 12 amino acids long. With 8 bases removed from V and 6 bases from J, the gap between germline ends came to 11 bases. The CDR3 sequence is CASRGGPNEQFF. In DNA form, the CDR3 reads TGTGCCAGCCGCGGAGGGCCCAATGAGCAGTTCTTC.

This clone is a singleton in its sample. The chain employs TRBV27 and TRBJ1-5; no definite D call. Trimming cost V 5 bases and J 4 bases, with 15 bases left between them. The CDR3 contains 15 residues. The germline V gene encodes CDR1 MNHEY and CDR2 SMNVEV (reference sequence). CDR3 in DNA: TGTGCCAGCAGTCCGCGGGCCCTAGTTAATCAGCCCCAGCATTTT. Translating it yields CASSPRALVNQPQHF.

The chain is built from TRBV6-5 and TRBJ2-5; no clear D gene. The CDR3 consists of 11 residues. Germline assignment: CDR1 MNHEY and CDR2 SVGAGI. The ends were cut back, 6 bases at V and 2 bases at J, with 4 bases in the middle. In nucleotides, the CDR3 is TGTGCCAGCAGGCGTCAAGAGACCCAGTACTTC. The encoded protein is CASRRQETQYF.

The chain is built from TRBV5-5 and TRBJ1-2, with 7 bases matching TRBD1. This CDR3 is built from 15 residues. J was trimmed by 2 bases and V by 3 bases; bases with no gene match: 7. The germline V gene encodes CDR1 SGHKS and CDR2 YYEKEE (reference sequence). CDR3 amino acids: CASSSGQQQNYGYTF. For the CDR3, the DNA is TGTGCCAGCAGCTCGGGACAGCAGCAAAACTATGGCTACACCTTC.

The CDR3 here is CASSPVASGGRAGDGSVNEQFF. In DNA form, the CDR3 reads TGTGCCAGCTCACCTGTTGCAAGCGGCGGGAGGGCCGGTGATGGGTCCGTGAATGAGCAGTTCTTC. V and J are TRBV18 and TRBJ2-1; TRBD2 aligns across 9 bases. With V trimmed by 3 bases and J by 7 bases, 28 bases remained unmatched. The CDR3 extends over 22 amino acids. Germline-derived CDR1 and CDR2 are KGHSH and LQKENI.

The chain employs TRBV5-8 and TRBJ1-2; 8 positions agree with TRBD1. V trimming: 0 bases; J trimming: 7 bases; junction bases outside the gene matches: 8. This CDR3 has 15 amino acids. Germline CDR1 SGHTS, CDR2 YDEGEE. CDR3 DNA: TGTGCCAGCAGCTTGGCGGGCCAGGGGGCTTTTGGCTACACCTTC. Translation gives CASSLAGQGAFGYTF.

The CDR3 DNA sequence: TGTGCCTGGAGGGATCGGGACTTCCAGGCCGTGAACACTGAAGCTTTCTTT. It encodes CAWRDRDFQAVNTEAFF. The V gene is TRBV30, the J gene TRBJ1-1; the D gene is possibly TRBD1 (5 bases). Germline CDR1 reads GTSNPN; CDR2 reads SVGIG (reference sequence). This CDR3 has 17 residues. Trimming took off 3 bases at V and 0 bases at J, with 20 bases between the two ends.

This chain joins TRBV6-5 and TRBJ2-2; 10 nucleotides match TRBD2. The CDR3 runs 15 residues. V trimming: 6 bases; J trimming: 7 bases; junction bases outside the gene matches: 8. Per the germline V gene, CDR1 is MNHEY and CDR2 is SVGAGI. CDR3 in amino acids: CASSPGAGGVGELFF. The DNA for the CDR3 is TGTGCCAGCAGCCCTGGAGCGGGAGGGGTCGGGGAGCTGTTTTTT.

The chain carries TRBV5-6 and TRBJ1-1; the match to TRBD1 covers 7 bases. With 2 bases clipped from V and 2 bases from J, the junction kept 6 bases outside the gene matches. This CDR3 has 15 residues. The germline gives CDR1 SGHDT, CDR2 YYEEEE. The chain's CDR3 is CASSLETGFNTEAFF. The CDR3 coding sequence is TGTGCCAGCAGCTTAGAGACAGGGTTTAACACTGAAGCTTTCTTT. Full variable domain (remainder filled in from reference TRBV5-6 and TRBJ1-1): DAGVTQSPTHLIKTRGQQVTLRCSPKSGHDTVSWYQQALGQGPQFIFQYYEEEERQRGNFPDRFSGHQFPNYSSELNVNALLLGDSALYLCASSLETGFNTEAFFGQGTRLTVV.

The rearrangement links TRBV5-1 to TRBJ2-3; D might be TRBD1 (6 bases). The germline V and J ends were trimmed by 0 bases and 0 bases, with 8 bases remaining between them. Germline V CDR1 and CDR2: SGHRS, YFSETQ. The CDR3 runs to 15 residues. This CDR3 reads CASSLAGVSTDTQYF. The CDR3 DNA reads TGCGCCAGCAGCTTGGCAGGGGTTAGCACAGATACGCAGTATTTT. Full variable domain (missing parts from reference TRBV5-1 and TRBJ2-3): KAGVTQTPRYLIKTRGQQVTLSCSPISGHRSVSWYQQTPGQGLQFLFEYFSETQRNKGNFPGRFSGRQFSNSRSEMNVSTLELGDSALYLCASSLAGVSTDTQYFGPGTRLTVL.

V gene TRBV7-9 combines with J gene TRBJ2-1; 8 positions match TRBD1. The V gene end was trimmed by 4 bases and the J gene end by 6 bases; junction bases not matched to a gene: 8. The germline CDR1 and CDR2 sequences are SEHNR and FQNEAQ (reference sequence). This CDR3 region has 15 residues. The DNA of the CDR3 is TGTGCCAGCAGCTCCTCCAGGGGGCCCCTCAATGAGCAGTTCTTC. It is translated as CASSSSRGPLNEQFF.

The chain uses TRBV15 and TRBJ2-7; 12 bases match TRBD2. This CDR3 has 17 amino acids. CDR1 and CDR2 (germline): LNHNV, YYDKDF (reference sequence). After removal of 1 base from V and 2 bases from J, the junction contained 6 bases not matched to a gene. The CDR3 loop reads CATSRGLAGALTYEQYF. In DNA, the CDR3 is TGTGCCACCAGCAGAGGACTAGCGGGAGCTCTCACCTACGAGCAGTACTTC.